This is a list of T cell receptor beta chains from one sample in a study of shared clonotypes between healthy human individuals. Repertoires were generated with immunoSEQ multiplex PCR, while TCRdb's copy carries only in-frame clones and drops some. The sample shows fewer than 3 million clones, around 90% of them seen only once. Sequencing input: naive CD4+ T cells from PBMCs. These receptors came from a man aged 18 to 29 in good health. Some clones in this sample may be carry-over from other donors' samples. Each CDR3 is given with its conserved first and last residue. The D gene is left open where the match is weak. Size values are once, few and many counts, or a class for expanded clones, and some rows have none.

v_gene,j_gene,abundance,d_gene,CDR3nt,CDR3aa
TRBV20-1,TRBJ2-7,NA,NA,TGCAGTGCTAGAGACAGGGGCGAGCAGTACTTC,CSARDRGEQYF
TRBV4-3,TRBJ2-3,NA,TRBD2,TGCGCCAGCAGCCAAGGCGAACTAGCGGTCACAGATACGCAGTATTTT,CASSQGELAVTDTQYF
TRBV28,TRBJ2-1,NA,NA,TGTGCCAGCAGTCCTCGGGGACACAAGACCTACAATGAGCAGTTCTTC,CASSPRGHKTYNEQFF
TRBV15,TRBJ2-2,NA,NA,TGTGCCACCAGCAGGGGCGGCGGGGCTAACACCGGGGAGCTGTTTTTT,CATSRGGGANTGELFF
TRBV6-1,TRBJ1-2,once,NA,TGTGCCAGCAGTGAAATTCGGGTATCGGGCGGCTACACCTTC,CASSEIRVSGGYTF
TRBV5-4,TRBJ2-2,NA,TRBD2,TGTGCCAGCAGCCCTCCTAGCGGGAGTGGAACCGGGGAGCTGTTTTTT,CASSPPSGSGTGELFF
TRBV4-2,TRBJ1-3,NA,NA,TGTGCCAGCAGCCAAGCGTCCGGGGTCTCTGGAAACACCATATATTTT,CASSQASGVSGNTIYF
TRBV5-4,TRBJ1-2,NA,NA,TGTGCCAGCAGCCGAGTTGGTCACACAGGGTTCTATGGCTACACCTTC,CASSRVGHTGFYGYTF
TRBV29-1,TRBJ1-5,NA,NA,TGCAGCGTGCGACAGGCCCCCCGTTCGCCCCAGCATTTT,CSVRQAPRSPQHF
TRBV7-6,TRBJ1-2,once,TRBD1,TGTGCCAGCAGCGCGCGACAGGGGTCAAATGCTAACTATGGCTACACCTTC,CASSARQGSNANYGYTF
TRBV7-2,TRBJ2-5,NA,TRBD2,TGTGCCAGCAGGCGGGGAGGGAACCAAGAGACCCAGTACTTC,CASRRGGNQETQYF
TRBV5-3,TRBJ1-4,NA,TRBD1,TGTGCCAGAAGCTCCGACAGGGAAGAAAAACTGTTTTTT,CARSSDREEKLFF
TRBV5-6,TRBJ2-2,once,TRBD1,TGTGCCAGCAGCCCACAGACAGGGGAAGGGGAGCTGTTTTTT,CASSPQTGEGELFF
TRBV5-1,TRBJ2-5,NA,TRBD2,TGCGCCAGCAGCTTGGCCCCTAGCGGGAGGGGTGAGACCCAGTACTTC,CASSLAPSGRGETQYF
TRBV7-2,TRBJ2-1,NA,NA,TGTGCCAGCAGCATAATGGGGGTATACAATGAGCAGTTCTTC,CASSIMGVYNEQFF
TRBV5-1,TRBJ2-5,NA,NA,TGCGCCAGCACTGAGGGGGAGACCCAGTACTTC,CASTEGETQYF
TRBV19,TRBJ1-5,few,NA,TGTGCGAGTTCGGAGTTCGATAGCAATCAGCCCCAGCATTTT,CASSEFDSNQPQHF
TRBV11-2,TRBJ2-1,NA,TRBD2,TGTGCCAGCAGCCCAGGACTAGCGGGGGGAGAGCAGTTCTTC,CASSPGLAGGEQFF
TRBV28,TRBJ1-2,NA,NA,TGTGCCAGCAGTTTGATTTTAGGACGTGGCTACACCTTC,CASSLILGRGYTF
TRBV5-1,TRBJ2-5,NA,NA,TGCGCCAGCAGCTTCAGCGCCCTGGGTGAGACCCAGTACTTC,CASSFSALGETQYF
TRBV19,TRBJ2-2,NA,TRBD2,TGTGCCAGTAGTATCCCTAGCGGGAGTGGAGCCGGGGAGCTGTTTTTT,CASSIPSGSGAGELFF
TRBV10-1,TRBJ2-3,NA,NA,TGCGCCAGCAGTGCTAGCGGCACAGATACGCAGTATTTT,CASSASGTDTQYF
TRBV28,TRBJ2-3,NA,TRBD2,TGTGCCAGCAGTTTATTACAACTAGCGGGAGGGCCCCAGACAGATACGCAGTATTTT,CASSLLQLAGGPQTDTQYF
TRBV16,TRBJ1-2,NA,NA,TGTGCCAGCAGTCATCAATGGAGCCTTGGGGATGGCTACACCTTC,CASSHQWSLGDGYTF
TRBV14,TRBJ2-1,NA,NA,TGTGCCAGCAGCCCCCGACTAGGCGGTGAGCAGTTCTTC,CASSPRLGGEQFF
TRBV4-1,TRBJ2-1,NA,TRBD2,TGCGCCAGCAGCCAGAGCGGGACTAGCGGTTACAATGAGCAGTTCTTC,CASSQSGTSGYNEQFF
TRBV28,TRBJ1-4,NA,TRBD1,TGTGCCAGCAGTCCCCCCGACAGGGAGAAACTGTTTTTT,CASSPPDREKLFF
TRBV5-4,TRBJ2-1,NA,TRBD1,TGTGCCAGCAGCAGGTCACAGGGGAGCTCCTACAATGAGCAGTTCTTC,CASSRSQGSSYNEQFF
TRBV9,TRBJ2-2,NA,TRBD2,TGTGCCAGCAGCGTACGACTAGCGACTTTCACCGGGGAGCTGTTTTTT,CASSVRLATFTGELFF
TRBV29-1,TRBJ2-1,NA,TRBD2,TGCAGCGTTCCGCGCGGGAGCTCCTACAATGAGCAGTTCTTC,CSVPRGSSYNEQFF
TRBV4-1,TRBJ2-7,NA,TRBD2,TGCGCCAGCAGCCAAGGGTTGGCTAGCGGGAGGGGAGAGCAGTACTTC,CASSQGLASGRGEQYF
TRBV2,TRBJ2-3,NA,TRBD2,TGTGCCAGCTCGAGCGGGATAACAGATACGCAGTATTTT,CASSSGITDTQYF
TRBV4-3,TRBJ2-1,NA,NA,TGCGCCAGCAGCCAAGAGTGGACCTACAATGAGCAGTTCTTC,CASSQEWTYNEQFF
TRBV28,TRBJ2-5,NA,TRBD2,TGTGCCAGCAGTTCAGGTAGCGGGTTAAACTTC,CASSSGSGLNF
TRBV6-1,TRBJ2-7,NA,NA,TGTGCCAGCTTGCGGCTCGGGGCTGGCGCCTACGAGCAGTACTTC,CASLRLGAGAYEQYF
TRBV5-4,TRBJ2-7,NA,TRBD2,TGTGCCAGCAGCTTGGGGCCAGCGGGAGGGAACTACGAGCAGTACTTC,CASSLGPAGGNYEQYF
TRBV6-1,TRBJ1-5,NA,TRBD1,TGTGCCAGCAGTGCCGGGACAGGGGGAAGCAATCAGCCCCAGCATTTT,CASSAGTGGSNQPQHF
TRBV2,TRBJ1-2,NA,NA,TGTGCCAGCAGTGGGGCCTGGGGCACGGGCTACACCTTC,CASSGAWGTGYTF
TRBV18,TRBJ2-2,NA,NA,TGTGCCAGCTCACCTGGGCTAGCTTCCGGGGAGCTGTTTTTT,CASSPGLASGELFF
TRBV28,TRBJ2-7,NA,TRBD1,TGTGCCAGCAGTTTTATGAGGGCGGGACAGGGGGTATTCGAGCAGTACTTC,CASSFMRAGQGVFEQYF
TRBV27,TRBJ2-3,NA,TRBD2,TGTGCCAGCAGGGGGCTAGCGGGAGGGAAAGATACGCAGTATTTT,CASRGLAGGKDTQYF
TRBV28,TRBJ2-7,NA,TRBD1,TGTGCCAGCAGTTTACCCGGACAGGGAACCTACGAGCAGTACTTC,CASSLPGQGTYEQYF